The source of this TCR beta chain is a study of technical replicates of blood from a few donors. Generated by immunoSEQ multiplex PCR, the TCRdb table keeps only in-frame clones and is missing some. The sample gives 55,000 to 65,000 clones, more than 95% of which show up once; 0.15% to 0.25% is in the top ten. In germline, CDR1 is MDHEN, CDR2 SYDVKM. The CDR3 is 14 residues long. V lost 7 bases, J lost 9 bases, and 19 bases lay in between. V usage is TRBV28 and J usage is TRBJ2-1; D is unclear. The material sequenced was T cells isolated from PBMCs. The sequence came from a human donor in good health. This CDR3 reads CASKEPLSSGEQFF. CDR3 nucleotides: TGTGCCAGCAAAGAGCCCCTTTCGTCCGGTGAGCAGTTCTTC.